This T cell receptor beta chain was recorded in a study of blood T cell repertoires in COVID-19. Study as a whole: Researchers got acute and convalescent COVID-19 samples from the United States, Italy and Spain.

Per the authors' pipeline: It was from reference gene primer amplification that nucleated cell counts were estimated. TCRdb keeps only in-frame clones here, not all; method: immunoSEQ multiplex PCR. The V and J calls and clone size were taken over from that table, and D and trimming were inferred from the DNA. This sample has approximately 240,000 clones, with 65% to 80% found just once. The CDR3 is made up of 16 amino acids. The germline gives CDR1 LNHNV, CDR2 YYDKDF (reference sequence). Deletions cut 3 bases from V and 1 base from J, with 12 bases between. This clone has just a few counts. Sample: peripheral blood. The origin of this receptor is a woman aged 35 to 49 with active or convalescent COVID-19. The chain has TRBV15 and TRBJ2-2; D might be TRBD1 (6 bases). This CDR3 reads CATSSLGTKNTGELFF. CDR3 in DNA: TGTGCCACCAGCAGCCTCGGGACAAAGAACACCGGGGAGCTGTTTTTT.